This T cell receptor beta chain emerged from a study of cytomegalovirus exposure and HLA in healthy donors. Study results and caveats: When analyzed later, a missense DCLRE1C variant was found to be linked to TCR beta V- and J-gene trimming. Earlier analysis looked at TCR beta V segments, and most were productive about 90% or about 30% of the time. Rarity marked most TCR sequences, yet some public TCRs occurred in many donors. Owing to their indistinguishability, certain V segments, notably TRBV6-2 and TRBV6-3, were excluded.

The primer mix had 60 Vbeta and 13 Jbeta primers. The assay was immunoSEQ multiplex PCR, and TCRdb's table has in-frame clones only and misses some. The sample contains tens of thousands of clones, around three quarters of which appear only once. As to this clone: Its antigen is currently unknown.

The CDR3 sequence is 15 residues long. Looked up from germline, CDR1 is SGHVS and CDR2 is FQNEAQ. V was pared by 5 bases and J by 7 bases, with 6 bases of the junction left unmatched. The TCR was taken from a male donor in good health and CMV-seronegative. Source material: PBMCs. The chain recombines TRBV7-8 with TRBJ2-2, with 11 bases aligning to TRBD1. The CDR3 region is CASSPRTGGIGELFF. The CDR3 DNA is TGTGCCAGCAGCCCCCGGACAGGGGGCATCGGGGAGCTGTTTTTT.